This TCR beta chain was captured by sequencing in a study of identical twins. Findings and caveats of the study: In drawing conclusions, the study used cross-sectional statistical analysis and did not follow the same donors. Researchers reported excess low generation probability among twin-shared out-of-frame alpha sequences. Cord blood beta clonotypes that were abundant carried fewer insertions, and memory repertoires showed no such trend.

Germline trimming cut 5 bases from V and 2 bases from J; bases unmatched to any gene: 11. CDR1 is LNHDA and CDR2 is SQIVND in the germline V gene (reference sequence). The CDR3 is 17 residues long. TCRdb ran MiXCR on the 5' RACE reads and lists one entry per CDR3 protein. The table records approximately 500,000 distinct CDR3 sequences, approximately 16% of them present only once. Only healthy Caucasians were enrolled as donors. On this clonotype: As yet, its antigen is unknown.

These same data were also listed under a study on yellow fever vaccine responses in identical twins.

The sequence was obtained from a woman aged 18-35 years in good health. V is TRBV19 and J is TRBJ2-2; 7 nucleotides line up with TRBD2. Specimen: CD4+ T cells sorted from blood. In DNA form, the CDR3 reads TGTGCCAGTAGTTCCTCGGGACTATCTCAAAACACCGGGGAGCTGTTTTTT. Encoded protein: CASSSSGLSQNTGELFF.